The sequence of this TCR beta chain was determined in a study of long-term antiretroviral therapy in people with HIV. Study observations and caveats: HIV repertoires had narrower CDR3 length ranges than controls.

Points on this clone: The antigen is unknown.

Each participant with HIV received care in the United States. The length of the CDR3 is 17 residues. Trimming shortened V by 1 base and J by 0 bases, and 14 bases separated the two germline ends. The germline CDR1 and CDR2 sequences are SGHDT and YYEEEE. At survey level, the immunoSEQ assay was run in its v3.0 version. Measured with immunoSEQ multiplex PCR; TCRdb has only the in-frame clones, and not every one. The data contain 25,000 to 30,000 clones, more than 80% of them seen just once; the ten biggest clones take up more than 7.5%. This sequence originates from a man aged 35 to 55 with HIV. This chain joins TRBV5-6 and TRBJ1-3, with D hard to call. The source material was unsorted PBMCs, sampled 3 years after starting antiretroviral therapy. The CDR3 DNA sequence: TGTGCCAGCAGCTTGTTCGTATTCGGGCTCTCTGGAAACACCATATATTTT. Translating it yields CASSLFVFGLSGNTIYF.